This entry lists 29 T cell receptor beta chains sequenced from one sample in a study of T cell repertoires in cytomegalovirus infection. Using its own MiXCR run on the reads, TCRdb lists one record per CDR3 protein. In the table there are 310,000 or so distinct CDR3 sequences, around 10% of which are singletons. Input material: PBMCs. The source is a human donor in good health (CMV status not recorded). Some clones in this sample may be carry-over from other donors' samples.

The sample holds many counts of this clonotype. V is TRBV19 and J is TRBJ2-1; maybe TRBD2 (6 bases). The CDR3 is 15 amino acids. Trimming stripped 4 bases from V and 3 bases from J, with 13 bases between. The germline V gene has CDR1 LNHDA and CDR2 SQIVND (reference sequence). CDR3 nucleotides: TGTGCCAGTAGTACCACGGGGGATTACTACAATGAGCAGTTCTTC. This encodes CASSTTGDYYNEQFF.

The chain has TRBV20-1 and TRBJ2-3, with D tentatively TRBD1 (6 bases). The germline CDR1 and CDR2 sequences are DFQATT and SNEGSKA (reference sequence). The CDR3 consists of 16 residues. V was clipped by 4 bases and J by 2 bases, with 19 bases between them. For the CDR3, the DNA is TGCAGTGCTACCAGAACAGGGTTCCCCTTCACAGATACGCAGTATTTT. Its protein product is CSATRTGFPFTDTQYF.

This clonotype was seen at least ten times. The chain combines TRBV5-6 with TRBJ2-3; maybe TRBD1 (6 bases). The CDR3 totals 16 residues. The germline gives CDR1 SGHDT, CDR2 YYEEEE. Trimming took off 4 bases at V and 2 bases at J, with 17 bases between the two ends. CDR3 in DNA: TGTGCCAGCAGCCCACGGACAGTCATATACACAGATACGCAGTATTTT. Residues: CASSPRTVIYTDTQYF.

The chain couples TRBV20-1 to TRBJ1-5; TRBD1 agrees at 7 bases. The CDR3 covers 13 residues. In germline, CDR1 is DFQATT, CDR2 SNEGSKA (reference sequence). V lost 6 bases, J lost 2 bases, and 4 bases stayed unmatched. CDR3 bases: TGCAGTGCCCCAGACAGGGGCAATCAGCCCCAGCATTTT. Residues: CSAPDRGNQPQHF.

At least ten counts were recorded for this clonotype. The genes are TRBV5-1 and TRBJ1-2; TRBD1 matches at 8 bases. Germline values: CDR1 SGHRS, CDR2 YFSETQ. The trim removed 4 bases at V and 9 bases at J, leaving 5 bases unmatched. There are 12 residues in the CDR3. The CDR3 reads CASSPGQGSYTF. DNA for the CDR3: TGCGCCAGCAGCCCAGGACAGGGAAGCTACACCTTC.

This clonotype was counted at least ten times. The V gene is TRBV7-2, the J gene TRBJ1-2; D unclear. Per the germline V gene, CDR1 is SGHTA and CDR2 is FQGNSA. V shed 1 base and J shed 8 bases, with 11 bases lying between them. There are 13 residues in the CDR3. Here the CDR3 DNA reads TGTGCCAGCAGCTTAGATGGAGCCCCAGGCTACACCTTC. Translated, it gives CASSLDGAPGYTF.

There are many counts of this clonotype. The chain links TRBV14 to TRBJ1-6, with D hard to call. Trimming cost V 1 base and J 13 bases, with 8 bases left between them. Germline CDR1 is SGHDN and CDR2 is FVKESK. The CDR3 spans 12 residues. The CDR3 DNA sequence: TGTGCCAGCAGCCAAGGGGTGGGCCCCCTCCACTTT. Translated, it gives CASSQGVGPLHF.

V usage is TRBV4-1 and J usage is TRBJ2-5, with D maybe TRBD2 (7 bases). This CDR3 has 16 amino acids. The V and J ends lost 1 base and 5 bases respectively, with 17 bases between them. Germline lookup yields CDR1 MGHRA and CDR2 YSYEKL. The CDR3 here is CASSQVKRGGMETQYF. Written as DNA, the CDR3 is TGCGCCAGCAGCCAAGTGAAGAGGGGGGGCATGGAGACCCAGTACTTC.

The chain is built from TRBV5-1 and TRBJ2-2; 9 nucleotides agree with TRBD1. CDR3 length: 15 amino acids. Trimming cost V 4 bases and J 7 bases; bases outside gene matches: 8. Germline-derived CDR1 and CDR2 are SGHRS and YFSETQ. CDR3 sequence reads: CASSPRQGELGELFF. The CDR3 bases are TGCGCCAGCAGCCCACGACAGGGGGAACTCGGGGAGCTGTTTTTT.

This clonotype has at least ten counts. This rearrangement joins TRBV28 to TRBJ1-1, with D possibly matching TRBD1 (5 bases). In germline, CDR1 is MDHEN, CDR2 SYDVKM. The ends were cut back, 6 bases at V and 0 bases at J, with 14 bases in the middle. The length of the CDR3 is 15 residues. The CDR3 nucleotides read TGTGCCAGCAGAGAGACGGGACGTTTGAACACTGAAGCTTTCTTT. Its protein product is CASRETGRLNTEAFF.

This clonotype was counted ten times or more. The V and J genes are TRBV5-8 and TRBJ1-1; D not resolved. The CDR3 consists of 14 residues. Trimming took 4 bases from V and 5 from J, leaving 15 bases between them. The V gene's germline CDR1 is SGHTS and CDR2 YDEGEE. The CDR3 loop reads CASSHDSRGTEAFF. CDR3 bases: TGTGCCAGCAGCCACGACTCCCGAGGAACTGAAGCTTTCTTT. Full variable domain (outside the CDR3, taken from reference TRBV5-8 and TRBJ1-1): EAGVTQSPTHLIKTRGQQATLRCSPISGHTSVYWYQQALGLGLQFLLWYDEGEERNRGNFPPRFSGRQFPNYSSELNVNALELEDSALYLCASSHDSRGTEAFFGQGTRLTVV.

This clonotype has more than one count but fewer than ten. The chain employs TRBV20-1 and TRBJ2-5; D tentatively fits TRBD1 or TRBD2 (5 bases each). Germline V gene data show CDR1 as DFQATT and CDR2 as SNEGSKA (reference sequence). Between the trimmed V and J ends, which lost 3 bases and 7 bases, there was a span of 21 bases. The length of the CDR3 is 15 residues. This chain's CDR3 is CSASVKPGPGGTQYF. Written as DNA, the CDR3 is TGCAGTGCTAGTGTGAAACCGGGACCCGGAGGGACCCAGTACTTC.

This clonotype was picked up many times. V and J are TRBV27 and TRBJ2-3; 9 bases map to TRBD2. The J segment lost 4 bases and the V segment lost 5 bases, leaving 10 bases of the junction unmatched. In germline, CDR1 is MNHEY, CDR2 SMNVEV (reference sequence). CDR3 length: 16 amino acids. The CDR3 sequence: CASSPLRGGRADTQYF. Written as DNA, the CDR3 is TGTGCCAGCAGTCCTCTGCGGGGGGGCCGGGCAGATACGCAGTATTTT.

In its sample, this clonotype was seen a few times. CDR3 amino acids: CATTRGEETQYF. For the CDR3, the DNA is TGTGCCACCACCCGCGGGGAAGAGACCCAGTACTTC. The chain has TRBV12-3 or TRBV12-4 and TRBJ2-5; weak D call: TRBD2 (6 bases). This CDR3 is 12 amino acids long. Trimming removed 10 bases from V and 3 bases from J, with 12 bases in between.

This clonotype appeared many times. The rearrangement joins TRBV7-2 to TRBJ1-1, with D maybe TRBD1 (6 bases). CDR3 size: 15 residues. Between the trimmed V and J ends, which lost 5 bases and 4 bases, there was a span of 17 bases. Germline values: CDR1 SGHTA, CDR2 FQGNSA. The CDR3 is CASSPTRGGSTEAFF. In DNA, the CDR3 is TGTGCCAGCAGCCCGACCAGGGGCGGGAGCACTGAAGCTTTCTTT.

This clonotype was counted at least ten times. V gene TRBV6-5 combines with J gene TRBJ1-1, with a weak D call TRBD1 (5 bases). There are 15 residues in the CDR3. In germline, CDR1 is MNHEY, CDR2 SVGAGI. Trimming took off 7 bases at V and 1 base at J, with 16 bases between the two ends. CDR3 coding DNA: TGTGCCAGCACCCCCCCAACAGGACCGAACACTGAAGCTTTCTTT. Translating it yields CASTPPTGPNTEAFF.

This clonotype was detected ten times or more. The chain uses TRBV11-2 and TRBJ2-6; D unclear. This CDR3 has 16 residues. The V and J ends lost 5 bases and 2 bases respectively, with 13 bases between them. Per germline, CDR1 SGHAT and CDR2 FQNNGV. CDR3 region: CASSLRTGPGANVLTF. The CDR3 coding sequence is TGTGCCAGCAGCCTACGGACGGGTCCTGGGGCCAACGTCCTGACTTTC.

The sample holds many counts of this clonotype. The J gene is TRBJ1-4, the V gene TRBV7-6, with a tentative D call TRBD1 (5 bases). The CDR3 is 16 amino acids. Between the trimmed V and J ends, which lost 2 bases and 5 bases, there was a span of 15 bases. Germline V gene data show CDR1 as SGHVS and CDR2 as FNYEAQ. CDR3 sequence reads: CASSLPSGSRNEKLFF. As DNA, the CDR3 is TGTGCCAGCAGCTTACCTTCAGGGTCTAGGAATGAAAAACTGTTTTTT.

V and J are TRBV2 and TRBJ1-5; weak D call: TRBD1 (6 bases). From germline, CDR1 is SNHLY and CDR2 FYNNEI. With 5 bases removed from V and 5 bases from J, the gap between germline ends came to 13 bases. This CDR3 is 14 amino acids long. The DNA for the CDR3 is TGTGCCAGCAGTCAGGACAGAGGACATCAGCCCCAGCATTTT. Translated, it gives CASSQDRGHQPQHF.

This sequence joins TRBV20-1 and TRBJ2-7, with D perhaps being TRBD1 or TRBD2 (6 bases each). V lost 0 bases, J lost 3 bases, and 15 bases lay in between. This CDR3 comprises 15 residues. Germline CDR1 DFQATT, CDR2 SNEGSKA (reference sequence). CDR3 in DNA: TGCAGTGCTAGAGATGCCGGGGGCCAGGGCTACGAGCAGTACTTC. Translating it yields CSARDAGGQGYEQYF.

CDR3 sequence (DNA): TGTGCCACCAGCAGTGATTTAGCGGTGGTCCTCCGGGGGCAGTTCTTC. Protein sequence: CATSSDLAVVLRGQFF. V gene TRBV15 combines with J gene TRBJ2-1, with TRBD2 as a possible D gene (6 bases). The V end was cut by 3 bases, the J end by 12 bases, with 24 bases between. The CDR3 length is 16 residues. In germline, CDR1 is LNHNV, CDR2 YYDKDF (reference sequence).

The rearrangement links TRBV4-1 to TRBJ1-1; 7 bases are a match to TRBD1. Trimming took 4 bases from V and 1 from J; bases not matched to a gene: 6. CDR3 length equals 15 residues. Looked up from germline, CDR1 is MGHRA and CDR2 is YSYEKL. The CDR3 reads CASSRADRENTEAFF. CDR3 nucleotide sequence: TGCGCCAGCAGCCGGGCTGACAGGGAGAACACTGAAGCTTTCTTT.

At least ten counts were recorded for this clonotype. This chain links TRBV7-3 with TRBJ2-1, with 7 nucleotides matching TRBD1. CDR3 length equals 16 residues. V trimming: 4 bases; J trimming: 4 bases; junction bases outside the gene matches: 10. Germline-derived CDR1 and CDR2 are SGHTA and FQGTGA. CDR3 DNA: TGTGCCAGCAGCTCTCCCGGGACAGCAAAATACAATGAGCAGTTCTTC. Its protein is CASSSPGTAKYNEQFF.

This clonotype was seen at least ten times. The genes are TRBV2 and TRBJ1-1, with D hard to call. The germline V gene encodes CDR1 SNHLY and CDR2 FYNNEI. The CDR3 extends over 11 amino acids. V was clipped by 6 bases and J by 11 bases, with 13 bases between them. CDR3 in amino acids: CASSPREEAFF. The CDR3 DNA is TGTGCCAGCAGCCCAAGGGAAGAGGCTTTCTTT.

This clonotype was seen repeatedly, ten times or more. The J gene is TRBJ2-2, the V gene TRBV5-6; the D gene is possibly TRBD1 (5 bases). V was pared by 3 bases and J by 6 bases, with 15 bases between. The germline V gene has CDR1 SGHDT and CDR2 YYEEEE. There are 15 residues in the CDR3. CDR3 in amino acids: CASSYGRGFAGELFF. CDR3 coding DNA: TGTGCCAGCAGCTATGGAAGGGGATTTGCCGGGGAGCTGTTTTTT.

This clonotype showed up many times. The chain is built from TRBV5-1 and TRBJ1-6; 7 bases match TRBD1. The CDR3 runs 17 residues. V dropped 4 bases and J dropped 7; count of bases not matched to a gene: 14. The germline CDR1 and CDR2 sequences are SGHRS and YFSETQ. For the CDR3, the DNA is TGCGCCAGCAGCGCGACAGGGTATGTGACAACAAATTCACCCCTCCACTTT. Protein sequence: CASSATGYVTTNSPLHF. The complete variable domain, with remaining parts taken from reference TRBV5-1 and TRBJ1-6, reads KAGVTQTPRYLIKTRGQQVTLSCSPISGHRSVSWYQQTPGQGLQFLFEYFSETQRNKGNFPGRFSGRQFSNSRSEMNVSTLELGDSALYLCASSATGYVTTNSPLHFGNGTRLTVT.

This clonotype was detected many times. The chain is built from TRBV7-9 and TRBJ2-5, with 8 bases matching TRBD1. Looked up from germline, CDR1 is SEHNR and CDR2 is FQNEAQ (reference sequence). This CDR3 is built from 14 residues. V trimming: 5 bases; J trimming: 4 bases; junction bases outside the gene matches: 6. The chain's CDR3 is CASSPVGQGETQYF. The DNA for the CDR3 is TGTGCCAGCAGCCCCGTCGGACAGGGAGAGACCCAGTACTTC.

V is TRBV2 and J is TRBJ2-3; 7 bases line up with TRBD2. V lost 7 bases and J lost 2; bases outside the gene matches: 9. CDR3 size: 15 residues. Germline V lookup: CDR1 SNHLY, CDR2 FYNNEI. The CDR3 DNA reads as TGTGCCAGCAAGGGCGCCGGGGGGTACACAGATACGCAGTATTTT. Amino acid sequence: CASKGAGGYTDTQYF.

This clonotype was seen repeatedly, ten times or more. V gene TRBV7-9 combines with J gene TRBJ2-1; 12 nucleotides match TRBD2. Germline trimming cut 0 bases from V and 8 bases from J; bases unmatched to any gene: 20. Germline lookup yields CDR1 SEHNR and CDR2 FQNEAQ (reference sequence). The CDR3 extends over 21 amino acids. DNA for the CDR3: TGTGCCAGCAGCTTAGCGAAGGTTAGACTAGCGGGGGAACCACCGCGCGATGAGCAGTTCTTC. Residues: CASSLAKVRLAGEPPRDEQFF.